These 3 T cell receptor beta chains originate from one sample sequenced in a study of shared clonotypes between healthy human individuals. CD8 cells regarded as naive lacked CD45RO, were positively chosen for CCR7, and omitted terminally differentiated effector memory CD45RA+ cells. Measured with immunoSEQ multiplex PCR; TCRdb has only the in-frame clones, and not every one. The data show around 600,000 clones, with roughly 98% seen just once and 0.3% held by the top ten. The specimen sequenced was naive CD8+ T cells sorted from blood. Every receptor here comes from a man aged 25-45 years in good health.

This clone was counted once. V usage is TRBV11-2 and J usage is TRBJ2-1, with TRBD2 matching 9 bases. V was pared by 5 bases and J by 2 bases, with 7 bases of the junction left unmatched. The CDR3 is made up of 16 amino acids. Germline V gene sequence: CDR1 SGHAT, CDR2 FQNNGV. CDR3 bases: TGTGCCAGCAGCACCAAAGCGGGAGGCCCCTACAATGAGCAGTTCTTC. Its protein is CASSTKAGGPYNEQFF. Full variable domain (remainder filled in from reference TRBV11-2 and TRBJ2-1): EAGVAQSPRYKIIEKRQSVAFWCNPISGHATLYWYQQILGQGPKLLIQFQNNGVVDDSQLPKDRFSAERLKGVDSTLKIQPAKLEDSAVYLCASSTKAGGPYNEQFFGPGTRLTVL.

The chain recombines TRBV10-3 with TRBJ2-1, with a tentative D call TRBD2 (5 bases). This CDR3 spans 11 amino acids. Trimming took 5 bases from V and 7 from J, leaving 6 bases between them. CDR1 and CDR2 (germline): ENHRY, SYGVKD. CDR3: CAISLANEQFF. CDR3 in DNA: TGTGCCATCAGTTTAGCGAATGAGCAGTTCTTC.

CDR3: CASSDGKTNGWGEQFF. CDR3 in DNA: TGCGCCAGCAGCGACGGAAAGACTAATGGGTGGGGCGAGCAGTTCTTC. This rearrangement joins TRBV5-1 to TRBJ2-1; D tentatively fits TRBD1 or TRBD2 (5 bases each). The germline CDR1 and CDR2 sequences are SGHRS and YFSETQ. The V end lost 4 bases, the J end lost 10 bases, and 24 bases lay between the germline ends. The CDR3 totals 16 residues.